The following is a T cell receptor beta chain sequence with its context. The sample originates from a study of identical twins. There are 14 residues in the CDR3. Germline lookup yields CDR1 SQVTM and CDR2 ANQGSEA. Trimming cost V 6 bases and J 4 bases; bases outside gene matches: 8. cDNA molecules carried unique molecular identifiers, and template switching added a universal primer site. TCRdb independently ran MiXCR on the 5' RACE reads; one entry per CDR3 protein. The data contain 300,000 to 400,000 distinct CDR3 sequences, roughly 9% of them seen just once; the ten biggest clones take up approximately 9.3%.

This chain connects TRBV29-1 to TRBJ2-1; TRBD2 matches at 8 bases. The sequence was collected from a woman aged 50 to 60 in good health. The sample taken for sequencing was naive T cells sorted from blood. Here the CDR3 reads CSVPPSGLYNEQFF. In DNA, the CDR3 is TGCAGCGTACCCCCTAGCGGGCTTTACAATGAGCAGTTCTTC.